One and the same sample provided the 2 T cell receptor beta chains below, sequenced in a study of blood T cell repertoires in COVID-19. Assay: immunoSEQ multiplex PCR; the TCRdb copy retains only in-frame clones and omits some. This sample has 100,000 to 140,000 clones; more than 70% occur once, and the top ten carry 4.5% to 5%. Sequencing used peripheral blood. These receptors came from a man aged 35-49 years with active or convalescent COVID-19.

The V and J genes are TRBV9 and TRBJ2-1; a weak D match, TRBD2 (6 bases). V was cut by 0 bases and J by 1 base, with 8 bases left in between. Germline V CDR1 and CDR2: SGDLS, YYNGEE. This CDR3 is 15 amino acids long. In DNA form, the CDR3 reads TGTGCCAGCAGCGTAGATAGCGGATCCTACAATGAGCAGTTCTTC. As protein: CASSVDSGSYNEQFF.

The CDR3 bases are TGTGCCAGCAGCTTGGCGGGACTAGCTCCTACAAGAGGCCAGTACTTC. Translation: CASSLAGLAPTRGQYF. The chain carries TRBV7-2 and TRBJ2-5, with TRBD2 identical over 9 bases. The CDR3 covers 16 residues. V lost 3 bases, J lost 10 bases, and 15 bases stayed unmatched. The germline CDR1 and CDR2 sequences are SGHTA and FQGNSA. Based on the CDR3 plus reference TRBV7-2 and TRBJ2-5, the full variable domain is GAGVSQSPSNKVTEKGKDVELRCDPISGHTALYWYRQSLGQGLEFLIYFQGNSAPDKSGLPSDRFSAERTGGSVSTLTIQRTQQEDSAVYLCASSLAGLAPTRGQYFGPGTRLLVL.